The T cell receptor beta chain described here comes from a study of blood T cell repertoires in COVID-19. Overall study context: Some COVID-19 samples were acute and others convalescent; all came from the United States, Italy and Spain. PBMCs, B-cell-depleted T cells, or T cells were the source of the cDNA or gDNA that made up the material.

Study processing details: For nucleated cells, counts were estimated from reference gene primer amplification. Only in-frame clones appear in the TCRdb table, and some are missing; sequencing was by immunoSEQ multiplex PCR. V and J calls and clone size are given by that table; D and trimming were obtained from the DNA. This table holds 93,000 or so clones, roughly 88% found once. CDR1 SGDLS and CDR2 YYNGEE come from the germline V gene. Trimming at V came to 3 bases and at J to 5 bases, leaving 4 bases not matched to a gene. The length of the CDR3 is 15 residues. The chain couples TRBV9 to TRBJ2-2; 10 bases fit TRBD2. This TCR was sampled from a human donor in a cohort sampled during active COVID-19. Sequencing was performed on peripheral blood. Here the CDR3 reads CASSGLAGGTGELFF. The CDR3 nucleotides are TGTGCCAGCAGCGGACTAGCGGGCGGGACCGGGGAGCTGTTTTTT.